This T cell receptor beta chain came from a study of cytomegalovirus exposure and HLA in healthy donors. Of note for this clone: Its antigen is unidentified.

CDR3 length: 15 residues. The V gene lost 2 bases and the J gene lost 5 bases, with 16 bases spanning the gap. Looked up from germline, CDR1 is GTSNPN and CDR2 is SVGIG (reference sequence). Nominal health characterized the donors when sampled, though unrecorded immune exposures were likely. Researchers ran the PCR with 60 Vbeta and 13 Jbeta primers. Clones were read by immunoSEQ multiplex PCR, and TCRdb kept only the in-frame ones, dropping some. The table records 100,000 or so clones, around 80% of them present only once. Whole-study findings and limits: The study carried out a later analysis of TCR beta sequences. It associated approximately 16,000 of them with specific HLA alleles at a false discovery rate of 0.05. Several V segments, TRBV6-2 and TRBV6-3 among them, could not be told apart and were dropped. Listed as cytomegalovirus-associated were approximately 160 TCR beta chains.

Sequences were obtained from PBMCs. The V gene is TRBV30, the J gene TRBJ1-5; possible D gene TRBD1, 5 bases. This TCR was recovered from a man under 40 in good health and CMV-seropositive. The CDR3 DNA reads as TGTGCCTGGAGTCCATTTGCAGGGCGACATCAGCCCCAGCATTTT. The encoded protein is CAWSPFAGRHQPQHF.